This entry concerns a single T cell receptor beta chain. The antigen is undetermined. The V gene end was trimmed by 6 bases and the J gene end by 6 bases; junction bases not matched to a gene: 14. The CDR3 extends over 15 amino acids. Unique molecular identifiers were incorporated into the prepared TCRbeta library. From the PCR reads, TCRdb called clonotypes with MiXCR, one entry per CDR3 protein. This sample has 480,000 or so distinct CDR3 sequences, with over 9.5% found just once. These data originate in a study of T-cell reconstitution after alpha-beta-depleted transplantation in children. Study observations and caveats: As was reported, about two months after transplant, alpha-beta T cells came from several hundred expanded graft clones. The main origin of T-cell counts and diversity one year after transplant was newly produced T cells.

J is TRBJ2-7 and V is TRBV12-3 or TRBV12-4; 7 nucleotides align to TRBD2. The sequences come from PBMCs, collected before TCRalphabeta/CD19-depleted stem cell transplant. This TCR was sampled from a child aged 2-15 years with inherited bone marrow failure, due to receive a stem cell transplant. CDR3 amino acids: CASSHTSENFLEQYF. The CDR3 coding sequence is TGTGCCAGCAGCCATACTAGCGAGAACTTCCTCGAGCAGTACTTC.